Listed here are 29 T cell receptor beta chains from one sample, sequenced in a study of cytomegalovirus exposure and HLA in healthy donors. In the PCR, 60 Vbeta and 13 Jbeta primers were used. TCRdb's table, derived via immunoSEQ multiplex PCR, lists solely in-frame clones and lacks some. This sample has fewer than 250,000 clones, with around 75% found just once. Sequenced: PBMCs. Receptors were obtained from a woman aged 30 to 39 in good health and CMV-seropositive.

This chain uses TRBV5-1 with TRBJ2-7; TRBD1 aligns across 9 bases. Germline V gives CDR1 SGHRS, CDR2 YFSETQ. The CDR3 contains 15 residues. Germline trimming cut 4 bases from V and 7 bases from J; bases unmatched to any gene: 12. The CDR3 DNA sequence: TGCGCCAGCAGCCCGACAGGGGGGAACTACGTAGAGCAGTACTTC. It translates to CASSPTGGNYVEQYF.

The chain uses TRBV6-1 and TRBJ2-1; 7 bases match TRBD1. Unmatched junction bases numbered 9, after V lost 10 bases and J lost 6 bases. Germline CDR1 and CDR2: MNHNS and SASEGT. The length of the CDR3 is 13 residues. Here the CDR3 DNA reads TGTGCCACCAGGGGACAGTCGGTCAATGAGCAGTTCTTC. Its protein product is CATRGQSVNEQFF.

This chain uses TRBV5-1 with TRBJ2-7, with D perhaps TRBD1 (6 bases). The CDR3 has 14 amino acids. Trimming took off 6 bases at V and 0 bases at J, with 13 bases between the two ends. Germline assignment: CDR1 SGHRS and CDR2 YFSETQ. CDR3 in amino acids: CASTPTGSSYEQYF. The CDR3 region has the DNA TGCGCCAGCACCCCGACAGGATCCTCCTACGAGCAGTACTTC.

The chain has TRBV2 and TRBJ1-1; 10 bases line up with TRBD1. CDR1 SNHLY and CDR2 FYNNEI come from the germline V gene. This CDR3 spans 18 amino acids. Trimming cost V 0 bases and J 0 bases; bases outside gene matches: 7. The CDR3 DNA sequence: TGTGCCAGCAGTGAAGCGCTTCGGGACAGGGGAATGAACACTGAAGCTTTCTTT. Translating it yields CASSEALRDRGMNTEAFF.

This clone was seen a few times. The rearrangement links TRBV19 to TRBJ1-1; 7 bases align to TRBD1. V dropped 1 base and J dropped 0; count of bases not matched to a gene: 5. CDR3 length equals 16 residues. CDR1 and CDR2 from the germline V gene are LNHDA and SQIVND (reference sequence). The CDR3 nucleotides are TGTGCCAGTAGTATAGTGCAGGGGGGAATGAACACTGAAGCTTTCTTT. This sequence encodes CASSIVQGGMNTEAFF.

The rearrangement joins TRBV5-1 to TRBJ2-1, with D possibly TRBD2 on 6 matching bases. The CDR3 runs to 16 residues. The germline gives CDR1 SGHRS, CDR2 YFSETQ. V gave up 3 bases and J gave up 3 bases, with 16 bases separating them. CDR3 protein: CASSSTSSYLYNEQFF. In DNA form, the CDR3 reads TGCGCCAGCAGCTCAACTAGCTCTTACCTCTACAATGAGCAGTTCTTC.

For the CDR3, the DNA is TGTGCCAGCTCACCCGTCGTCGGGGTTGAAAACACCATATATTTT. Amino acids: CASSPVVGVENTIYF. V is TRBV18 and J is TRBJ1-3; the D is unclear. This CDR3 is 15 amino acids long. The germline V gene encodes CDR1 KGHSH and CDR2 LQKENI. V lost 3 bases, J lost 6 bases, and 15 bases lay in between. The full variable domain, with the rest looked up from reference TRBV18 and TRBJ1-3, is NAGVMQNPRHLVRRRGQEARLRCSPMKGHSHVYWYRQLPEEGLKFMVYLQKENIIDESGMPKERFSAEFPKEGPSILRIQQVVRGDSAAYFCASSPVVGVENTIYFGEGSWLTVV.

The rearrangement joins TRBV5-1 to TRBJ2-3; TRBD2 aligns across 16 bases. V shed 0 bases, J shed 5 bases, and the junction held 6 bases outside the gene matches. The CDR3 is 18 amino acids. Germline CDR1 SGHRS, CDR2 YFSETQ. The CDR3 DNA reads TGCGCCAGCAGCTTGGAAAAGGGACTAGCGGGAGGGGAAGATACGCAGTATTTT. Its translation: CASSLEKGLAGGEDTQYF. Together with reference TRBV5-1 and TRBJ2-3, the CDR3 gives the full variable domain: KAGVTQTPRYLIKTRGQQVTLSCSPISGHRSVSWYQQTPGQGLQFLFEYFSETQRNKGNFPGRFSGRQFSNSRSEMNVSTLELGDSALYLCASSLEKGLAGGEDTQYFGPGTRLTVL.

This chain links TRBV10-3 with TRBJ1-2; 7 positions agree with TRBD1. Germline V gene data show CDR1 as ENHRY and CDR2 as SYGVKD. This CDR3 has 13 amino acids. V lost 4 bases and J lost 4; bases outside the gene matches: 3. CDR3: CAISGDSFYGYTF. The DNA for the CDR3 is TGTGCCATCAGTGGGGACAGTTTCTATGGCTACACCTTC.

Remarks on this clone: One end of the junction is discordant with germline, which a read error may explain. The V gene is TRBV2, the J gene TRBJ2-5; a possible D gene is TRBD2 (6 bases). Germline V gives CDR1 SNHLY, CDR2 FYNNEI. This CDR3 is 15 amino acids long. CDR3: CASNPLGTYKDTQYF. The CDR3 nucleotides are TGTGCCAGCAATCCGTTGGGGACTTACAAAGATACCCAGTACTTC.

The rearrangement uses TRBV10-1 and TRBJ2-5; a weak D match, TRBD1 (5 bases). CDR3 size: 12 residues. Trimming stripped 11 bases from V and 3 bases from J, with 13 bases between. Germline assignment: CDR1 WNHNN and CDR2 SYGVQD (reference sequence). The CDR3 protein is CAVGVQKETQYF. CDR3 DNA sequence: TGCGCCGTAGGGGTACAAAAAGAGACCCAGTACTTC.

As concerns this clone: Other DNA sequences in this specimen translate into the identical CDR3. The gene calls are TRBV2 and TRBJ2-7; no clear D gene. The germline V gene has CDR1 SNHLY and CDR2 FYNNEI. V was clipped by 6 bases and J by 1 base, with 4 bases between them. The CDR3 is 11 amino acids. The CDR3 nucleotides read TGTGCCAGCAGCCCTTCCTACGAGCAGTACTTC. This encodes CASSPSYEQYF.

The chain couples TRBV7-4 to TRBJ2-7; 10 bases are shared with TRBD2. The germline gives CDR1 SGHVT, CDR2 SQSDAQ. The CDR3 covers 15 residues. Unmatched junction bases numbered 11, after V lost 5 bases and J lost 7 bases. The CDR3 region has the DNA TGTGCCAGCAGCAACAGGGCAGCGGGGGGGGTGGAGCAGTACTTC. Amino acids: CASSNRAAGGVEQYF. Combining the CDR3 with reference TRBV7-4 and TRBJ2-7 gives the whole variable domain GAGVSQSPRYKVAKRGRDVALRCDSISGHVTLYWYRQTLGQGSEVLTYSQSDAQRDKSGRPSGRFSAERPERSVSTLKIQRTEQGDSAVYLCASSNRAAGGVEQYFGPGTRLTVT.

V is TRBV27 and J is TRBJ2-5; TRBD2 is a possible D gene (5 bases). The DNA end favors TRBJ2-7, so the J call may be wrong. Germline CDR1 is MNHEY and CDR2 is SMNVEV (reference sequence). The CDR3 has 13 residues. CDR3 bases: TGTGCCAGCAACCCCCGGGCGGGTTACGAGCAGTACTTC. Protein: CASNPRAGYEQYF.

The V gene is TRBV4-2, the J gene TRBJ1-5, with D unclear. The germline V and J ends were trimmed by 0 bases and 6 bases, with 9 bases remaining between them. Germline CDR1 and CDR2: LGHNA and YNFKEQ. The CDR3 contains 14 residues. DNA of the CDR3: TGTGCCAGCAGCCAAGATGAGGGTGTTCAGCCCCAGCATTTT. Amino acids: CASSQDEGVQPQHF.

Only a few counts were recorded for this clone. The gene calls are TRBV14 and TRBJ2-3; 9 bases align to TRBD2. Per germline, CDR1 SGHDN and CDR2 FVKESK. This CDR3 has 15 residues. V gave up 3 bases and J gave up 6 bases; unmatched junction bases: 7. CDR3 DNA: TGTGCCAGCAGCCACCCTAGCGGGAATCGCGATACGCAGTATTTT. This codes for CASSHPSGNRDTQYF.

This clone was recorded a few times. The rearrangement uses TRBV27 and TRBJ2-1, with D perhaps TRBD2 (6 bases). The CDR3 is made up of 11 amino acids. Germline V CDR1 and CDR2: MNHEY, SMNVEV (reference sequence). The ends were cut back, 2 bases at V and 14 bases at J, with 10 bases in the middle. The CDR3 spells CASSLAGQKFF. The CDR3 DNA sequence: TGTGCCAGCAGTTTAGCGGGGCAGAAGTTCTTC.

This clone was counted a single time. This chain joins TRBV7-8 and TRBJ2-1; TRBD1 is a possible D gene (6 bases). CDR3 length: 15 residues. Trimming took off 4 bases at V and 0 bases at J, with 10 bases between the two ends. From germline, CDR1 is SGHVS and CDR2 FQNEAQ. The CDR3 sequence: CASSSGASSYNEQFF. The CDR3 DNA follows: TGTGCCAGCAGCTCAGGGGCTAGCTCCTACAATGAGCAGTTCTTC. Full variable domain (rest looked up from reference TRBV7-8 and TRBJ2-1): GAGVSQSPRYKVAKRGQDVALRCDPISGHVSLFWYQQALGQGPEFLTYFQNEAQLDKSGLPSDRFFAERPEGSVSTLKIQRTQQEDSAVYLCASSSGASSYNEQFFGPGTRLTVL.

CDR3 residues: CASSNLGTSTDTQYF. As DNA, the CDR3 is TGTGCCAGCAGTAATCTAGGAACTAGCACAGATACGCAGTATTTT. The V and J genes are TRBV2 and TRBJ2-3; D unclear. Trimming took off 5 bases at V and 0 bases at J, with 12 bases between the two ends. From germline, CDR1 is SNHLY and CDR2 FYNNEI. The CDR3 is made up of 15 amino acids.

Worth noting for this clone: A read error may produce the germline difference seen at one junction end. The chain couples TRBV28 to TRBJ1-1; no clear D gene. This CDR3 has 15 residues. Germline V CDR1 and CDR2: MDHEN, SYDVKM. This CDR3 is CACHTFKLRVTEALF. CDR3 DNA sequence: TGTGCCTGTCACACATTCAAATTGAGGGTCACTGAAGCTCTCTTT.

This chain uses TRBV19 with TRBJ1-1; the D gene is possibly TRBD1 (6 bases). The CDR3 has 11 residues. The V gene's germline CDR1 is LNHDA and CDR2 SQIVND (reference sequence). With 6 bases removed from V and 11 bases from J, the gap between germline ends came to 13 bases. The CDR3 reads CASSEGVRAFF. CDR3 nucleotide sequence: TGTGCCAGTAGCGAGGGGGTGAGGGCTTTCTTT.

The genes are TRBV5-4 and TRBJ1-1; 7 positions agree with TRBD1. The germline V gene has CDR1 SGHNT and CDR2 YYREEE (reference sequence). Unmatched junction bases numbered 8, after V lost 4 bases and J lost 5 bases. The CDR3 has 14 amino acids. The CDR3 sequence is CASSDRARRTEAFF. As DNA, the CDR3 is TGTGCCAGCAGCGACAGGGCCCGGAGGACTGAAGCTTTCTTT.

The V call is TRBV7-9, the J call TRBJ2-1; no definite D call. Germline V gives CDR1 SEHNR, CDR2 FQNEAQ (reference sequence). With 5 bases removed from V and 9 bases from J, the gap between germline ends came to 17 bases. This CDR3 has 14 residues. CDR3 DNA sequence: TGTGCCAGCAGCGGCACCGTAAGAGGTAGTGAGCAGTTCTTC. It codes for CASSGTVRGSEQFF. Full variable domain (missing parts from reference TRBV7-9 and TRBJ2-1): DTGVSQNPRHKITKRGQNVTFRCDPISEHNRLYWYRQTLGQGPEFLTYFQNEAQLEKSRLLSDRFSAERPKGSFSTLEIQRTEQGDSAMYLCASSGTVRGSEQFFGPGTRLTVL.

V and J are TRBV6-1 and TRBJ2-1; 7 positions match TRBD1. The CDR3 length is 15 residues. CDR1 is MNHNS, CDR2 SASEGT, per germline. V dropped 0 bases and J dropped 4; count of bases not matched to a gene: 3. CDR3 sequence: CASSEARTGYNEQFF. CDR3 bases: TGTGCCAGCAGTGAAGCTAGGACAGGATACAATGAGCAGTTCTTC.

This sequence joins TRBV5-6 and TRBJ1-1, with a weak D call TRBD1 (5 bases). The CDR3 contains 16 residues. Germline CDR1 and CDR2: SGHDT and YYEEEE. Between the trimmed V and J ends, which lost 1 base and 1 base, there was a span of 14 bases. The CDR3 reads CASSLKGRPANTEAFF. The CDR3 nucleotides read TGTGCCAGCAGCTTGAAGGGGCGGCCCGCGAACACTGAAGCTTTCTTT.

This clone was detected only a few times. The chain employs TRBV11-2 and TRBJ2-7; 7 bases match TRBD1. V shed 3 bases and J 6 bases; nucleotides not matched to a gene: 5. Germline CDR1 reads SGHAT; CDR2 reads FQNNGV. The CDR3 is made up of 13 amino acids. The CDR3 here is CASSFSTGSEQYF. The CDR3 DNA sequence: TGTGCCAGCAGCTTTTCGACAGGGTCCGAGCAGTACTTC.

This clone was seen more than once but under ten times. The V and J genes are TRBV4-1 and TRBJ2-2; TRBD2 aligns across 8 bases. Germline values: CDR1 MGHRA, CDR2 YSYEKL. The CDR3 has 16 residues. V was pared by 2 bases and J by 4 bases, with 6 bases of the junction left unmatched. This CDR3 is CASSQRSGRVTGELFF. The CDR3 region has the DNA TGCGCCAGCAGCCAACGGAGCGGGAGAGTCACCGGGGAGCTGTTTTTT.

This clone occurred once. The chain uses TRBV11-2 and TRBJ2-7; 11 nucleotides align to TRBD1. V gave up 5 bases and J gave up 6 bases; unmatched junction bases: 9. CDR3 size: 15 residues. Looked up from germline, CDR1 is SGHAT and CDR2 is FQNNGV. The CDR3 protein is CASSTRTGGSGEQYF. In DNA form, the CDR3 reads TGTGCCAGCAGCACCCGGACAGGGGGCTCGGGCGAGCAGTACTTC. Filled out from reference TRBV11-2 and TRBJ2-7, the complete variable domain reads EAGVAQSPRYKIIEKRQSVAFWCNPISGHATLYWYQQILGQGPKLLIQFQNNGVVDDSQLPKDRFSAERLKGVDSTLKIQPAKLEDSAVYLCASSTRTGGSGEQYFGPGTRLTVT.

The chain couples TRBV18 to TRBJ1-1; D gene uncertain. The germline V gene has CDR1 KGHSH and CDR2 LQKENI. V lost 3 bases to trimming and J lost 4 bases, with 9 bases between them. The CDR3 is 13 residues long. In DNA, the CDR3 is TGTGCCAGCTCACCCAGCGGAGGCACTGAAGCTTTCTTT. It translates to CASSPSGGTEAFF.